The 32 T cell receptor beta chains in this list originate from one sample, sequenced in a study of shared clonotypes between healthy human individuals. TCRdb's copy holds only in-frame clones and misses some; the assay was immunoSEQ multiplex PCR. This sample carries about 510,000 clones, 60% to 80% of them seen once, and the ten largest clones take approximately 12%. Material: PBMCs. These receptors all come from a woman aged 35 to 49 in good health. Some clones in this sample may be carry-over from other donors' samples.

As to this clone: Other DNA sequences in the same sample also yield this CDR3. The CDR3 region is CASSLDRGDTQYF. CDR3 coding DNA: TGTGCCAGCAGCTTAGATAGGGGGGATACGCAGTATTTT. The J gene is TRBJ2-3, the V gene TRBV11-3, with D maybe TRBD1 (6 bases). The CDR3 loop spans 13 amino acids. Deletions cut 0 bases from V and 6 bases from J, with 7 bases between. The germline CDR1 and CDR2 sequences are SGHNT and YENEEA.

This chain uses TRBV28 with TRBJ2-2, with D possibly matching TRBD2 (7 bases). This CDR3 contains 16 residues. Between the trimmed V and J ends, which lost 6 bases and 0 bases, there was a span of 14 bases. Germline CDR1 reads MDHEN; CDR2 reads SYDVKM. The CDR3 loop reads CASRGGPGTNTGELFF. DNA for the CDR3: TGTGCCAGCAGGGGGGGGCCGGGAACGAACACCGGGGAGCTGTTTTTT.

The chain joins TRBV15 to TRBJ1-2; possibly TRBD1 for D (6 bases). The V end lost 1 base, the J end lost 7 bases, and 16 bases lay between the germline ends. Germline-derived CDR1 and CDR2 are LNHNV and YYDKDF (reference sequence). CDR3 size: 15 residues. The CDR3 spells CATSRAFKQGGGYTF. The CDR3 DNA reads TGTGCCACCAGCAGAGCATTCAAACAGGGCGGTGGCTACACCTTC.

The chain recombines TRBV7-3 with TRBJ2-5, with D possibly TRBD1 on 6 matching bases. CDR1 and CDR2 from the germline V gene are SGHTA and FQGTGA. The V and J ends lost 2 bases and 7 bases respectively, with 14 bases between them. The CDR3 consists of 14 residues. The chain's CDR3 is CASSLSDSVGTQYF. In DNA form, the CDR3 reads TGTGCCAGCAGCTTATCGGACAGCGTTGGGACCCAGTACTTC.

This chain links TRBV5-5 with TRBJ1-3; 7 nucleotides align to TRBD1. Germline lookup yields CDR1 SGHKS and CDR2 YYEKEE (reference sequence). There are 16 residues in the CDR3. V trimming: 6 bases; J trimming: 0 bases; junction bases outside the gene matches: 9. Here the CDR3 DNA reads TGTGCCAGCAAAGGGGACAGTGGAAACTCTGGAAACACCATATATTTT. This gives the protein CASKGDSGNSGNTIYF.

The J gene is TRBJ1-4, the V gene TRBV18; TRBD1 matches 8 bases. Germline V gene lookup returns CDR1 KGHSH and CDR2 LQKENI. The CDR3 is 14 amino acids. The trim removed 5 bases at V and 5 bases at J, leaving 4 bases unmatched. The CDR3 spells CASSDGQGNEKLFF. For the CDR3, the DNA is TGTGCCAGCTCAGACGGACAGGGCAATGAAAAACTGTTTTTT. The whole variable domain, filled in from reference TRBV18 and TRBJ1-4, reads NAGVMQNPRHLVRRRGQEARLRCSPMKGHSHVYWYRQLPEEGLKFMVYLQKENIIDESGMPKERFSAEFPKEGPSILRIQQVVRGDSAAYFCASSDGQGNEKLFFGSGTQLSVL.

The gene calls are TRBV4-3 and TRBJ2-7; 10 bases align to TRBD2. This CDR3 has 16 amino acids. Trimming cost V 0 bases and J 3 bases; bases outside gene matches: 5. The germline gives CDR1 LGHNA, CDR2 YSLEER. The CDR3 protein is CASSQDQLAGVYEQYF. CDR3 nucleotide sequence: TGCGCCAGCAGCCAAGATCAGCTAGCGGGGGTCTACGAGCAGTACTTC.

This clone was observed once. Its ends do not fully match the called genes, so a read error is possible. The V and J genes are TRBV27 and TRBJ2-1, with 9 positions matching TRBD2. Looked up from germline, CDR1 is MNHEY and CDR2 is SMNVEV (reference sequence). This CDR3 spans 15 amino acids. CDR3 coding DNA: TGTGCCAGCAGTTTGGGACTAGCTTTCTACGATGAGCGGTTCTTC. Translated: CASSLGLAFYDERFF.

The CDR3 here is CASRAGRSSSYNEQFF. CDR3 coding DNA: TGTGCCAGCAGAGCGGGCCGTTCGAGCTCCTACAATGAGCAGTTCTTC. This rearrangement joins TRBV27 to TRBJ2-1; TRBD2 might be the D (6 bases). The ends were cut back, 6 bases at V and 0 bases at J, with 15 bases in the middle. Germline assignment: CDR1 MNHEY and CDR2 SMNVEV (reference sequence). CDR3 size: 16 residues.

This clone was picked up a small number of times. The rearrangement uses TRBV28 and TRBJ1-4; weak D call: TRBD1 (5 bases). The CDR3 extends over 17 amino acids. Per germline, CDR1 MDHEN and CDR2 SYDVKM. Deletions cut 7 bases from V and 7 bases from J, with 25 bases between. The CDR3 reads CASIAVPVRDYSEKLFF. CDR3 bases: TGTGCCAGCATTGCCGTGCCGGTCAGGGACTACTCTGAAAAACTGTTTTTT.

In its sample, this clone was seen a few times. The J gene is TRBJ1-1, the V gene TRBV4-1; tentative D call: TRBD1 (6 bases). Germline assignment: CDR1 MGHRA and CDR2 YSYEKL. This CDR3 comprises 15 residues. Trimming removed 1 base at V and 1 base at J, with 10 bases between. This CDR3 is CASSQVGGRNTEAFF. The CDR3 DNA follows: TGCGCCAGCAGCCAAGTTGGGGGGCGGAACACTGAAGCTTTCTTT.

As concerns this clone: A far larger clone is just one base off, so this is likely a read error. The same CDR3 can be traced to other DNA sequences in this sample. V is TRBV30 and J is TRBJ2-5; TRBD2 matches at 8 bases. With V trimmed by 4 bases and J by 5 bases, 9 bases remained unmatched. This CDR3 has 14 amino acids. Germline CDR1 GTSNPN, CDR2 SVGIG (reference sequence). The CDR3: CAWTSGSFQETQYF. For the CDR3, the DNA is TGTGCCTGGACCAGCGGGAGCTTTCAGGAGACCCAGTACTTC.

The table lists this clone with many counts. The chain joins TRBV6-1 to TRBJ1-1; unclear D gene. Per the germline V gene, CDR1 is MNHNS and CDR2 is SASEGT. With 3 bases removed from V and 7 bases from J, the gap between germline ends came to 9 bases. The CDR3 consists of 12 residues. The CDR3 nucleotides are TGTGCCAGCAGTGAGCGATATCGTGAAGCTTTCTTT. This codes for CASSERYREAFF.

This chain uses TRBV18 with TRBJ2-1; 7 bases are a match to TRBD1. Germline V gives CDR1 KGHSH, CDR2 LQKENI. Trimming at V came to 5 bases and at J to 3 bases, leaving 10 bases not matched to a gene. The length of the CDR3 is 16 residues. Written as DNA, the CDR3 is TGTGCCAGCTCAGCCACAGGGGCGAACCTCTACAATGAGCAGTTCTTC. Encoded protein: CASSATGANLYNEQFF.

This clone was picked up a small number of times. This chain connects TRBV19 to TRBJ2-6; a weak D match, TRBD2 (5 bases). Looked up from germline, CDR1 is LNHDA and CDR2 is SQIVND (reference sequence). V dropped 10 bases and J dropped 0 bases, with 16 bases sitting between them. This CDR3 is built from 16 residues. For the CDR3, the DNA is TGTGCCACCAGAGCAGGTGGGAGCTCTGGGGCCAACGTCCTGACTTTC. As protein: CATRAGGSSGANVLTF.

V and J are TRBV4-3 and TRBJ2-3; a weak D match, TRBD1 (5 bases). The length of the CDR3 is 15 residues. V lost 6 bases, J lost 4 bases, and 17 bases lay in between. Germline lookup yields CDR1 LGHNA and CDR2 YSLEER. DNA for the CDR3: TGCGCCAGCAGTTCACAGGTGACTCTGGCAGATACGCAGTATTTT. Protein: CASSSQVTLADTQYF.

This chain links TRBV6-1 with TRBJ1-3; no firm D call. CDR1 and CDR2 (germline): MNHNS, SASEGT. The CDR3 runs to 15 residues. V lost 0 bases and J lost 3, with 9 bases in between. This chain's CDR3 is CASSEASDGGNTIYF. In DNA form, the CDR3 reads TGTGCCAGCAGTGAAGCCTCGGACGGTGGAAACACCATATATTTT.

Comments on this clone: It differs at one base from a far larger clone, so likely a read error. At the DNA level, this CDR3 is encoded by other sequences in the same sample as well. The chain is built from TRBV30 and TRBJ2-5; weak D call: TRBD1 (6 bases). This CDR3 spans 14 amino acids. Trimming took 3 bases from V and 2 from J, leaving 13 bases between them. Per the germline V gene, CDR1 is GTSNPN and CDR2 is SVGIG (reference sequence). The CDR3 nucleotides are TGTGCCTGGAGCCGACAGGTTCGGCAAGAGACCCAGTACTTC. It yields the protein CAWSRQVRQETQYF.

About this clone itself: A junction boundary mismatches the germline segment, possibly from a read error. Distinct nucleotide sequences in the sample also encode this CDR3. For the CDR3, the DNA is TGTGCCAGCAGTAACTCCCATTACGGGAGCTACGAACAGTACTTC. Its protein product is CASSNSHYGSYEQYF. This sequence joins TRBV6-5 and TRBJ2-7, with a possible D match to TRBD2 (6 bases). Germline CDR1 and CDR2: MNHEY and SVGAGI. This CDR3 has 15 residues.

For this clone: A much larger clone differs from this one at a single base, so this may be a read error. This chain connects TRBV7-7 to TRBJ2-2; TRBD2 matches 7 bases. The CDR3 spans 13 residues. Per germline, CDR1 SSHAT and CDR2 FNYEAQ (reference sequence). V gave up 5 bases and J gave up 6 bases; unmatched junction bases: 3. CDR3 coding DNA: TGTGCCAGCAGCACCGGACTAGCCGGGGAGCTGTTTTTT. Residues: CASSTGLAGELFF.

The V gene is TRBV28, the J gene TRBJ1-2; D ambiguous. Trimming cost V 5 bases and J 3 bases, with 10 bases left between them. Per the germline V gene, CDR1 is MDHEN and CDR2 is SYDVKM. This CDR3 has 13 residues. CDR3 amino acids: CASSPGRDYGYTF. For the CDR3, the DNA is TGTGCCAGCAGTCCTGGCCGGGACTATGGCTACACCTTC.

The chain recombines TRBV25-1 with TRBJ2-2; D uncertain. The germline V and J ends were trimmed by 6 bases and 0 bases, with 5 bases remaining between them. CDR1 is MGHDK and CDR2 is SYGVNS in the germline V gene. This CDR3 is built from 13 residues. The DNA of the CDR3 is TGTGCCAGCAGCGTATCGAACACCGGGGAGCTGTTTTTT. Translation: CASSVSNTGELFF.

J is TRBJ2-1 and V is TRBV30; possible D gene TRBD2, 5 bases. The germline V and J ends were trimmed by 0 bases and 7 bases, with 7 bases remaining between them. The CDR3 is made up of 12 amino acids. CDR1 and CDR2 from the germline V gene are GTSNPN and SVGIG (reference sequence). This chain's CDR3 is CAWSVGANEQFF. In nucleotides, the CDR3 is TGTGCCTGGAGTGTGGGAGCTAATGAGCAGTTCTTC. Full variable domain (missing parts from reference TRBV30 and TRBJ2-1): SQTIHQWPATLVQPVGSPLSLECTVEGTSNPNLYWYRQAAGRGLQLLFYSVGIGQISSEVPQNLSASRPQDRQFILSSKKLLLSDSGFYLCAWSVGANEQFFGPGTRLTVL.

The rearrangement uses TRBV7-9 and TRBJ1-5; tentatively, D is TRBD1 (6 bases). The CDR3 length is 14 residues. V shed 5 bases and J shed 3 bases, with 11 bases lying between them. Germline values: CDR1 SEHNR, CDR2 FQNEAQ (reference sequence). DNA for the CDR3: TGTGCCAGCAGCGTAGGGGGTTCCAATCAGCCCCAGCATTTT. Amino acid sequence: CASSVGGSNQPQHF. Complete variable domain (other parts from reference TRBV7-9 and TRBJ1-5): DTGVSQNPRHKITKRGQNVTFRCDPISEHNRLYWYRQTLGQGPEFLTYFQNEAQLEKSRLLSDRFSAERPKGSFSTLEIQRTEQGDSAMYLCASSVGGSNQPQHFGDGTRLSIL.

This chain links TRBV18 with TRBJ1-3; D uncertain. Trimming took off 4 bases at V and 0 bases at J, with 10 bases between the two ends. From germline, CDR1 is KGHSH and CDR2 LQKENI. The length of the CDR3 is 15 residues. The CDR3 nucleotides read TGTGCCAGCTCACAGAGCTTGTCCTCTGGAAACACCATATATTTT. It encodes CASSQSLSSGNTIYF.

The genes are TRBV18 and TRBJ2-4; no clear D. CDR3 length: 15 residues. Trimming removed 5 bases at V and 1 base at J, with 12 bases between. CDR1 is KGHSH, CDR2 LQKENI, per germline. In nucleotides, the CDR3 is TGTGCCAGCTCAAACGCCGGTCTTGCCAAAAACATTCAGTACTTC. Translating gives CASSNAGLAKNIQYF.

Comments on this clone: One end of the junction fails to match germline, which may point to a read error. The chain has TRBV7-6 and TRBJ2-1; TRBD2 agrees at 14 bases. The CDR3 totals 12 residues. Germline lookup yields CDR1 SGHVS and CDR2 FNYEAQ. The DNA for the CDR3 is TGTGCCAGCAGGGGGACTAGCGGGAGTGTGCTCTTC. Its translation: CASRGTSGSVLF.

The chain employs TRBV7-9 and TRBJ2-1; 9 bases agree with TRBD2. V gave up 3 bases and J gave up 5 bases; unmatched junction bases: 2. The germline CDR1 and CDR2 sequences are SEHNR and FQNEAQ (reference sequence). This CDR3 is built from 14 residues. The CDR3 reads CASSFGTSNNEQFF. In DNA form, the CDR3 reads TGTGCCAGCAGCTTCGGGACTAGCAACAATGAGCAGTTCTTC.

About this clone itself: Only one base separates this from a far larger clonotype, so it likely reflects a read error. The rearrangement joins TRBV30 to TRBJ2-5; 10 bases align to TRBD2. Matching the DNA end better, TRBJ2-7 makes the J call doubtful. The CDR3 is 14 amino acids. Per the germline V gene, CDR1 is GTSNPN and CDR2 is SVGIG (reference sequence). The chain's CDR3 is CACSRGLAIYEQYF. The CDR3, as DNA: TGTGCCTGTAGTAGGGGACTAGCGATATACGAGCAGTACTTC.

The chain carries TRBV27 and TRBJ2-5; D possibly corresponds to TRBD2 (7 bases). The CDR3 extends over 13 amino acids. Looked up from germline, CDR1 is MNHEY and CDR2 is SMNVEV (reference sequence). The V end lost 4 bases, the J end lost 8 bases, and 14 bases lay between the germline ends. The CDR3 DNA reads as TGTGCCAGCAGTTGGGGGGGGGCGGCTACCCAGTACTTC. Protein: CASSWGGAATQYF.

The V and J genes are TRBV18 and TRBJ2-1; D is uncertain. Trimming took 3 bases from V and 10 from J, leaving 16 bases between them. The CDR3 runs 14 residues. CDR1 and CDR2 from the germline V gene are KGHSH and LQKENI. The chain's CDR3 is CASSPGPYGVEQFF. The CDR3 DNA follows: TGTGCCAGCTCACCTGGCCCATATGGGGTCGAGCAGTTCTTC.

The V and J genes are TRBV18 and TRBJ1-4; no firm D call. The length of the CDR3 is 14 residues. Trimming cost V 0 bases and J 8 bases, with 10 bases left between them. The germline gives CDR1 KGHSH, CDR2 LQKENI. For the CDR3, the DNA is TGTGCCAGCTCACCACCGGATAGTGGGGAAAAACTGTTTTTT. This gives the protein CASSPPDSGEKLFF.